This T cell receptor beta chain comes out of a study of shared clonotypes between healthy human individuals. CD4+ cells underwent separation, giving CD45RA+ naive and CD45RA-negative memory subsets. A note on this clone: No antigen is known for it.

V was shortened by 4 bases and J by 2 bases, with 13 bases between the two germline ends. This CDR3 spans 15 amino acids. CDR1 is SGHDT, CDR2 YYEEEE, per germline. Clones were read by immunoSEQ multiplex PCR, and TCRdb kept only the in-frame ones, dropping some. Here the sample spans 2 million to 2.5 million clones, 85% to 95% being singletons. Study-level points and caveats: A reduction in generation probabilities was seen for non-shared clonotypes relative to those shared by all four donors.

Sequenced sample: naive CD4+ T cells from PBMCs. Regarding subset: CD45RA+ positively selected. This sequence originates from a man aged 18 to 35 in good health. Some clones in this sample may be carry-over from other donors' samples. This rearrangement joins TRBV5-6 to TRBJ2-1, with D perhaps TRBD2 (6 bases). Here the CDR3 reads CASSQGLYAYNEQFF. CDR3 coding DNA: TGTGCCAGCAGCCAGGGACTTTATGCCTACAATGAGCAGTTCTTC.